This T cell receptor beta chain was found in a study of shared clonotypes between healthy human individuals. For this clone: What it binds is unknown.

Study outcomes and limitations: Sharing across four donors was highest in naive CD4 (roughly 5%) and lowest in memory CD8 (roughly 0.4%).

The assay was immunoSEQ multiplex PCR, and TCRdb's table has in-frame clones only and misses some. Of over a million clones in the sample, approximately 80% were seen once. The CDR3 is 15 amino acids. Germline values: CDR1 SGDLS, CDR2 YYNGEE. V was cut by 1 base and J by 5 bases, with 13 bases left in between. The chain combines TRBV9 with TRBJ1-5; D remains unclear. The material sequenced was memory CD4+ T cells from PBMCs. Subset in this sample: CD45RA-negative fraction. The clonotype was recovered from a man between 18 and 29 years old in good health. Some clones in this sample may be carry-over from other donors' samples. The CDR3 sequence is CASSVSDGLHQPQHF. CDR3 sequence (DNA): TGTGCCAGCAGCGTATCCGATGGGCTACATCAGCCCCAGCATTTT.